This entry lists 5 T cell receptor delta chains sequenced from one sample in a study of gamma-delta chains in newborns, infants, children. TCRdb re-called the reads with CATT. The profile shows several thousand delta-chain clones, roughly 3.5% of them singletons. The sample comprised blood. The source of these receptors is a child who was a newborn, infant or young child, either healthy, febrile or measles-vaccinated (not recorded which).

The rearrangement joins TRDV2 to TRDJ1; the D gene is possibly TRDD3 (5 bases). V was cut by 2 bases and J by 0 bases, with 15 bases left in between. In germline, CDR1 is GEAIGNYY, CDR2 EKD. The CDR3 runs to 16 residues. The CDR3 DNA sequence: TGTGCCTGTGACATACTGGAGGATGGGGACACCGATAAACTCATCTTT. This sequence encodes CACDILEDGDTDKLIF.

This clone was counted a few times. This chain's CDR3 is CACDTLLGDTRQMFF. The CDR3 DNA sequence: TGTGCCTGTGACACTCTACTGGGGGACACCCGACAGATGTTTTTC. The J gene is TRDJ3, the V gene TRDV2; D might be TRDD3 (5 bases). This CDR3 is built from 15 residues. Germline CDR1 is GEAIGNYY and CDR2 is EKD. Trimming pared 1 base from V and 5 bases from J, leaving 8 bases between.

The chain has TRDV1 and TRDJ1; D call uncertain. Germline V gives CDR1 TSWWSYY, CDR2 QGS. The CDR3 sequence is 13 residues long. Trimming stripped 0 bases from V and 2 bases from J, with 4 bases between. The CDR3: CALGELPTDKLIF. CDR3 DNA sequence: TGTGCTCTTGGGGAACTCCCGACCGATAAACTCATCTTT.

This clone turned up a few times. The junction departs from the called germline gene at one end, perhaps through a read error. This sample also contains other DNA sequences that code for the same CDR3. The CDR3 is CACDTGFYWGIRGTDKLIF. The CDR3 DNA reads TGTGCCTGTGACACCGGATTTTACTGGGGGATACGGGGCACCGATAAACTCATCTTC. The chain recombines TRDV2 with TRDJ1; 13 nucleotides match TRDD3. The germline V gene encodes CDR1 GEAIGNYY and CDR2 EKD. The CDR3 is made up of 19 amino acids.

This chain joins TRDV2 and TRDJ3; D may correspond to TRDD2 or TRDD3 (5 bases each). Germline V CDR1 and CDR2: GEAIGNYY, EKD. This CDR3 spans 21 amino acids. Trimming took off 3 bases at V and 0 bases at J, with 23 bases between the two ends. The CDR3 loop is CACDPIPTGGSSSWDTRQMFF. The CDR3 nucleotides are TGTGCCTGTGACCCGATACCTACTGGAGGATCAAGCTCCTGGGACACCCGACAGATGTTTTTC.